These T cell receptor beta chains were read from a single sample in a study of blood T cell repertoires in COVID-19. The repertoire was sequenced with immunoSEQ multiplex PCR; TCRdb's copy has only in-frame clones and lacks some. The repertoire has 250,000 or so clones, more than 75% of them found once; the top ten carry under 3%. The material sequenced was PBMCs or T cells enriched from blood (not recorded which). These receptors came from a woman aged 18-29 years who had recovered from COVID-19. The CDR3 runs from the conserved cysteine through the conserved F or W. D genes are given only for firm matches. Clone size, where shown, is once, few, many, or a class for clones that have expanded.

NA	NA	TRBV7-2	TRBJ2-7	TGTGCCAGCAGCTTTCCGGGAGATATCTACGAGCAGTACTTC	CASSFPGDIYEQYF
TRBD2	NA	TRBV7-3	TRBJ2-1	TGTGCCAGCAGCCCCCAGCGGGGGTATAGAAGTGAGCAGTTCTTC	CASSPQRGYRSEQFF
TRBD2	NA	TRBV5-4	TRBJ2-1	TGTGCCAGCAGCTTGCCCCACGGGGGGAACTACAATGAGCAGTTCTTC	CASSLPHGGNYNEQFF
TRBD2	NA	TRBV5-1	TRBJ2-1	TGCGCCAGCAGCTTGGAGGGACTAGCGGGTTTAAGCTCCTACAATGAGCAGTTCTTC	CASSLEGLAGLSSYNEQFF
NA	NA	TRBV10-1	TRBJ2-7	TGCGCCAGCAGTCCGGGACACCCCCCTTCCTACGAGCAGTACTTC	CASSPGHPPSYEQYF
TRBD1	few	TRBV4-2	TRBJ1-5	TGTGCCAGCAGCCAAGACCAGGGGGGCAATCAGCCCCAGCATTTT	CASSQDQGGNQPQHF
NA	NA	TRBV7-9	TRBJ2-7	TGTGCCAGCAGCTCCCGCAGTCCCCACTACGAGCAGTACTTC	CASSSRSPHYEQYF
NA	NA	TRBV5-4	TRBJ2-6	TGTGCCAGCAGTTTTAAATTGGGGGCCAACGTCCTGACTTTC	CASSFKLGANVLTF
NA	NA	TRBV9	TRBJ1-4	TGTGCCAGCAGCCCGAGGGACACAACTAATGAAAAACTGTTTTTT	CASSPRDTTNEKLFF
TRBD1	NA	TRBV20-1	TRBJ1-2	TGCAGTGCTAGTAAGGGGGCTGGCTATGGCTACACCTTC	CSASKGAGYGYTF
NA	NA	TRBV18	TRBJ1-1	TGTGCCAGCTCACAAAGCCGGGACACTGAAGCTTTCTTT	CASSQSRDTEAFF
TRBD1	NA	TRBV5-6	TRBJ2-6	TGTGCCAGCAGCCCGACAGGGAATGGGGCCAACGTCCTGACTTTC	CASSPTGNGANVLTF
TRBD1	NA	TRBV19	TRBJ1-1	TGTGCCAGTAAAACAGGGGAAGGCACTGAAGCTTTCTTT	CASKTGEGTEAFF
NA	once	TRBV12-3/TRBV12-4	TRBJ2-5	TGTGCCAGCAGCCTCTACAGAGAGACCCAGTACTTC	CASSLYRETQYF